The 28 T cell receptor beta chains in this list originate from one sample, sequenced in a study of cytomegalovirus exposure and HLA in healthy donors. PCR amplification relied on 60 Vbeta primers (plus 13 Jbeta primers). Some clones are missing from TCRdb's copy, which holds only in-frame ones; the method was immunoSEQ multiplex PCR. This table holds fewer than 150,000 clones, 82% found once. The sample consisted of PBMCs. The receptors come from a male donor in good health and CMV-seronegative.

The chain recombines TRBV30 with TRBJ2-1, with 7 bases that match TRBD1. Germline lookup yields CDR1 GTSNPN and CDR2 SVGIG (reference sequence). Losses at the gene ends were 8 bases for V and 5 bases for J; bases not matched to a gene: 3. The length of the CDR3 is 11 residues. The CDR3 reads CAEDRDNEQFF. CDR3 nucleotide sequence: TGTGCCGAAGACAGGGACAATGAGCAGTTCTTC.

This chain connects TRBV30 to TRBJ2-1, with D perhaps TRBD2 (6 bases). This CDR3 comprises 11 residues. Per the germline V gene, CDR1 is GTSNPN and CDR2 is SVGIG (reference sequence). Trimming took 3 bases from V and 9 from J, leaving 9 bases between them. CDR3 amino acids: CAWSGGVEQFF. CDR3 coding DNA: TGTGCCTGGAGCGGAGGGGTTGAGCAGTTCTTC.

In DNA form, the CDR3 reads TGCGCCAGCAGCTTGGACAGGGGACAAGACGAGCAGTACTTC. It encodes CASSLDRGQDEQYF. The chain employs TRBV5-1 and TRBJ2-7; TRBD1 matches 7 bases. The germline V gene has CDR1 SGHRS and CDR2 YFSETQ. The CDR3 contains 14 residues. J was trimmed by 5 bases and V by 0 bases; bases with no gene match: 5.

This chain connects TRBV5-8 to TRBJ2-5, with D maybe TRBD1 (5 bases). V gave up 5 bases and J gave up 6 bases, with 14 bases separating them. This CDR3 is built from 13 residues. The germline V gene has CDR1 SGHTS and CDR2 YDEGEE. This CDR3 is CASSEQDLKTQYF. The CDR3 bases are TGTGCCAGCAGTGAACAGGATCTAAAGACCCAGTACTTC.

V and J are TRBV6-5 and TRBJ2-1, with TRBD2 matching 11 bases. V dropped 5 bases and J dropped 7; count of bases not matched to a gene: 7. The CDR3 covers 15 residues. Germline values: CDR1 MNHEY, CDR2 SVGAGI. CDR3 DNA: TGTGCCAGCAGTGCGGCCGGGACTAGCGGTAATGAGCAGTTCTTC. Its protein is CASSAAGTSGNEQFF.

The chain recombines TRBV6-1 with TRBJ1-2; D gene unclear. The length of the CDR3 is 13 residues. Germline lookup yields CDR1 MNHNS and CDR2 SASEGT. V gave up 6 bases and J gave up 3 bases, with 11 bases separating them. The CDR3 here is CASRDSGHYGYTF. Here the CDR3 DNA reads TGTGCCAGCAGGGACTCAGGTCACTATGGCTACACCTTC.

The genes are TRBV7-9 and TRBJ2-3; no firm D call. The CDR3 is made up of 15 amino acids. Germline V gives CDR1 SEHNR, CDR2 FQNEAQ (reference sequence). V lost 0 bases to trimming and J lost 4 bases, with 11 bases between them. CDR3 sequence: CASSLAIGSADTQYF. In DNA form, the CDR3 reads TGTGCCAGCAGCTTAGCAATCGGCAGCGCAGATACGCAGTATTTT. Supplemented by reference TRBV7-9 and TRBJ2-3, the full variable domain reads DTGVSQNPRHKITKRGQNVTFRCDPISEHNRLYWYRQTLGQGPEFLTYFQNEAQLEKSRLLSDRFSAERPKGSFSTLEIQRTEQGDSAMYLCASSLAIGSADTQYFGPGTRLTVL.

V is TRBV6-4 and J is TRBJ1-1; D gene unclear. Trimming cost V 0 bases and J 10 bases, with 9 bases left between them. The germline V gene encodes CDR1 MRHNA and CDR2 SNTAGT. The CDR3 consists of 12 residues. This chain's CDR3 is CASSDSGRRAFF. CDR3 bases: TGTGCCAGCAGTGACTCGGGGAGGAGAGCTTTCTTT.

This chain connects TRBV30 to TRBJ2-2; D call uncertain. The germline V gene has CDR1 GTSNPN and CDR2 SVGIG (reference sequence). V lost 2 bases and J 2 bases, leaving 9 bases between the germline ends. The CDR3 covers 14 residues. This CDR3 reads CAWSRGYNTGELFF. The CDR3 nucleotides read TGTGCCTGGAGTAGAGGTTACAACACCGGGGAGCTGTTTTTT.

V gene TRBV6-6 combines with J gene TRBJ2-7; no definite D call. CDR1 and CDR2 from the germline V gene are MNHNY and SVGAGI (reference sequence). The CDR3 length is 15 residues. V lost 2 bases, J lost 0 bases, and 11 bases lay in between. In DNA, the CDR3 is TGTGCCAGCAGTTACGAAGCGCCGAGCTCCTACGAGCAGTACTTC. Protein: CASSYEAPSSYEQYF.

The V and J genes are TRBV4-1 and TRBJ2-7; the D gene is possibly TRBD2 (5 bases). The CDR3 is 13 amino acids. Germline loops: CDR1 MGHRA, CDR2 YSYEKL. Trimming took off 0 bases at V and 10 bases at J, with 13 bases between the two ends. CDR3 sequence (DNA): TGCGCCAGCAGCCAAGATTCGGAGGAGGTCCAGTACTTC. This encodes CASSQDSEEVQYF.

The rearrangement links TRBV7-9 to TRBJ2-2; no reliable D call. This CDR3 has 15 residues. Trimming cost V 4 bases and J 8 bases, with 17 bases left between them. Germline CDR1 and CDR2: SEHNR and FQNEAQ (reference sequence). The CDR3 loop reads CASSWSGSTRGELFF. The CDR3 region has the DNA TGTGCCAGCAGCTGGAGTGGGTCGACCAGAGGGGAGCTGTTTTTT.

A single count supports this clone. The rearrangement links TRBV5-6 to TRBJ2-5; no clear D gene. Trimming shortened V by 5 bases and J by 4 bases, and 12 bases separated the two germline ends. Germline lookup yields CDR1 SGHDT and CDR2 YYEEEE. The CDR3 is 13 residues long. The CDR3 coding sequence is TGTGCCAGCAGAACGACGGGTAGAGAGACCCAGTACTTC. It encodes CASRTTGRETQYF.

The CDR3 loop reads CASSRQTGANVLTF. The CDR3 DNA reads TGTGCCAGCTCACGGCAGACTGGGGCCAACGTCCTGACTTTC. This chain links TRBV18 with TRBJ2-6; D unclear. The germline V and J ends were trimmed by 4 bases and 2 bases, with 6 bases remaining between them. Germline CDR1 and CDR2: KGHSH and LQKENI. The CDR3 length is 14 residues.

This clone came up once. V and J are TRBV7-9 and TRBJ1-2; D is unclear. Germline-derived CDR1 and CDR2 are SEHNR and FQNEAQ (reference sequence). The germline V and J ends were trimmed by 5 bases and 1 base, with 8 bases remaining between them. This CDR3 comprises 13 residues. CDR3 amino acids: CASSPAVNYGYTF. The CDR3 region has the DNA TGTGCCAGCAGCCCCGCGGTTAACTATGGCTACACCTTC. The whole variable domain, remainder taken from reference TRBV7-9 and TRBJ1-2, is DTGVSQNPRHKITKRGQNVTFRCDPISEHNRLYWYRQTLGQGPEFLTYFQNEAQLEKSRLLSDRFSAERPKGSFSTLEIQRTEQGDSAMYLCASSPAVNYGYTFGSGTRLTVV.

This clone was found a few times. The chain uses TRBV7-2 and TRBJ2-5; D might be TRBD2 (5 bases). Germline V CDR1 and CDR2: SGHTA, FQGNSA. The V gene lost 3 bases and the J gene lost 4 bases, with 9 bases spanning the gap. The CDR3 is made up of 13 amino acids. The DNA for the CDR3 is TGTGCCAGCAGCTTTTCGGCGGGAGAGACCCAGTACTTC. Translated: CASSFSAGETQYF. Complete variable domain (other parts from reference TRBV7-2 and TRBJ2-5): GAGVSQSPSNKVTEKGKDVELRCDPISGHTALYWYRQSLGQGLEFLIYFQGNSAPDKSGLPSDRFSAERTGGSVSTLTIQRTQQEDSAVYLCASSFSAGETQYFGPGTRLLVL.

This chain links TRBV7-3 with TRBJ2-3, with 13 bases that match TRBD2. The CDR3 is 16 residues long. With V trimmed by 5 bases and J by 6 bases, 8 bases remained unmatched. The germline gives CDR1 SGHTA, CDR2 FQGTGA. CDR3 nucleotide sequence: TGTGCCAGCAGCCCGACGGGACTAGCGGGGCTCGATACGCAGTATTTT. This sequence encodes CASSPTGLAGLDTQYF.

The J gene is TRBJ2-7, the V gene TRBV7-2; weak D call: TRBD1 (5 bases). Germline values: CDR1 SGHTA, CDR2 FQGNSA. Deletions cut 1 base from V and 2 bases from J, with 6 bases between. CDR3 length: 13 residues. CDR3 protein: CASSLEGTYEQYF. CDR3 bases: TGTGCCAGCAGCTTAGAGGGGACCTACGAGCAGTACTTC.

This clone was found once. The rearrangement uses TRBV11-3 and TRBJ2-1, with D possibly TRBD2 on 5 matching bases. The germline CDR1 and CDR2 sequences are SGHNT and YENEEA. The V end was cut by 1 base, the J end by 6 bases, with 7 bases between. The CDR3 is made up of 13 amino acids. Here the CDR3 reads CASSLGLPNEQFF. CDR3 coding DNA: TGTGCCAGCAGCTTAGGACTACCCAATGAGCAGTTCTTC.

This clone was recorded only once. The identical CDR3 is also encoded by other nucleotide sequences in the sample. J is TRBJ2-7 and V is TRBV28; 10 nucleotides agree with TRBD2. Losses at the gene ends were 3 bases for V and 2 bases for J; bases not matched to a gene: 22. The CDR3 runs 21 residues. Germline V gene sequence: CDR1 MDHEN, CDR2 SYDVKM. The CDR3 bases are TGTGCCAGCAGTTTTTGGGAGGGCAGCGAGACCGGGACTAGCGTCGCCTACGAGCAGTACTTC. Protein product: CASSFWEGSETGTSVAYEQYF. Drawing the rest from reference TRBV28 and TRBJ2-7, the complete variable domain is DVKVTQSSRYLVKRTGEKVFLECVQDMDHENMFWYRQDPGLGLRLIYFSYDVKMKEKGDIPEGYSVSREKKERFSLILESASTNQTSMYLCASSFWEGSETGTSVAYEQYFGPGTRLTVT.

This clone turned up a few times. The V gene is TRBV25-1, the J gene TRBJ2-2, with a tentative D call TRBD1 (6 bases). This CDR3 is built from 10 residues. Trimming removed 8 bases from V and 9 bases from J, with 7 bases in between. Per germline, CDR1 MGHDK and CDR2 SYGVNS. The CDR3 nucleotides read TGTGCCAGCGGGACATGGGAGCTGTTTTTT. As protein: CASGTWELFF.

A single count supports this clone. V is TRBV6-5 and J is TRBJ2-5; perhaps TRBD1 as D (6 bases). The CDR3 sequence is 15 residues long. With 7 bases removed from V and 5 bases from J, the gap between germline ends came to 20 bases. Per germline, CDR1 MNHEY and CDR2 SVGAGI. The CDR3 DNA reads as TGTGCCAGCAAGCATAATGAGGGGGTACCGGAGACCCAGTACTTC. Its protein is CASKHNEGVPETQYF.

The chain uses TRBV6-6 and TRBJ1-5; a weak D match, TRBD1 (6 bases). There are 12 residues in the CDR3. The ends were cut back, 5 bases at V and 6 bases at J, with 8 bases in the middle. CDR1 is MNHNY and CDR2 is SVGAGI in the germline V gene (reference sequence). The CDR3 bases are TGTGCCAGCAGTCCAGGGGCTCAGCCCCAGCATTTT. This gives the protein CASSPGAQPQHF.

The gene calls are TRBV7-8 and TRBJ1-4; possibly TRBD1 for D (6 bases). Between the trimmed V and J ends, which lost 2 bases and 7 bases, there was a span of 32 bases. The CDR3 runs to 21 residues. Germline assignment: CDR1 SGHVS and CDR2 FQNEAQ. CDR3 amino acids: CASSLKRVEGKIYRESEKLFF. In nucleotides, the CDR3 is TGTGCCAGCAGCTTAAAACGGGTCGAGGGGAAGATCTACAGGGAGAGTGAAAAACTGTTTTTT.

The chain joins TRBV4-3 to TRBJ2-3; possibly TRBD2 for D (5 bases). The CDR3 has 15 residues. Trimming cost V 6 bases and J 0 bases, with 13 bases left between them. Germline V gives CDR1 LGHNA, CDR2 YSLEER. CDR3 amino acids: CASRRAAASTDTQYF. DNA for the CDR3: TGCGCCAGCAGAAGAGCGGCGGCTAGCACAGATACGCAGTATTTT.

The rearrangement joins TRBV13 to TRBJ2-5; TRBD1 matches at 12 bases. The germline gives CDR1 PRHDT, CDR2 FYEKMQ (reference sequence). With 0 bases clipped from V and 3 bases from J, the junction kept 2 bases outside the gene matches. This CDR3 has 16 amino acids. The CDR3 here is CASSLGGTGGEETQYF. The CDR3 region has the DNA TGTGCCAGCAGCTTAGGGGGGACAGGGGGCGAAGAGACCCAGTACTTC.

CDR3 loop: CATSPWTPDRESYNEQFF. DNA for the CDR3: TGTGCCACCAGCCCCTGGACTCCGGACAGGGAATCCTACAATGAGCAGTTCTTC. The J gene is TRBJ2-1, the V gene TRBV15; TRBD1 agrees at 8 bases. Looked up from germline, CDR1 is LNHNV and CDR2 is YYDKDF (reference sequence). The CDR3 is made up of 18 amino acids. Unmatched junction bases numbered 13, after V lost 5 bases and J lost 1 base.

This chain joins TRBV19 and TRBJ2-3; weak D call: TRBD2 (5 bases). The V and J ends lost 4 bases and 8 bases respectively, with 19 bases between them. This CDR3 contains 15 residues. The germline gives CDR1 LNHDA, CDR2 SQIVND (reference sequence). CDR3 residues: CASSTGSPLMGTQYF. The CDR3 DNA sequence: TGTGCCAGTAGTACGGGGTCCCCCCTCATGGGTACGCAGTATTTT. The complete variable domain, with remaining parts taken from reference TRBV19 and TRBJ2-3, reads DGGITQSPKYLFRKEGQNVTLSCEQNLNHDAMYWYRQDPGQGLRLIYYSQIVNDFQKGDIAEGYSVSREKKESFPLTVTSAQKNPTAFYLCASSTGSPLMGTQYFGPGTRLTVL.